Listed below are T cell receptor beta chains from one sample, sequenced in a study of cytomegalovirus exposure and HLA in healthy donors. The repertoire was sequenced with immunoSEQ multiplex PCR; TCRdb's copy has only in-frame clones and lacks some. In the table there are under 100,000 clones, roughly two thirds of which are singletons. Source material: PBMCs. Source of these receptors: a woman between 50 and 59 years old in good health and CMV-seropositive. Both conserved end residues are part of each CDR3. D genes are given only for firm matches. Size tells how often a clone was seen (once, few, many) or the class of an expanded clone, and some rows leave it out.

D gene: TRBD2; V gene: TRBV5-6; J gene: TRBJ2-3; clone size: once; CDR3 protein: CASSPAIAGIPDTQYF; CDR3 DNA: TGTGCCAGCAGCCCGGCGATAGCGGGCATCCCAGATACGCAGTATTTT
D gene: .; V gene: TRBV7-9; J gene: TRBJ2-1; clone size: .; CDR3 protein: CASSLTGSSYNEQFF; CDR3 DNA: TGTGCCAGCAGCCTGACAGGAAGCTCCTACAATGAGCAGTTCTTC
D gene: TRBD2; V gene: TRBV7-9; J gene: TRBJ2-5; clone size: .; CDR3 protein: CASTLAGGGSLETQYF; CDR3 DNA: TGTGCCAGCACCCTTGCGGGAGGGGGATCTCTAGAGACCCAGTACTTC
D gene: .; V gene: TRBV21-1; J gene: TRBJ2-4; clone size: .; CDR3 protein: CASSKTGASGRGVKNIQYF; CDR3 DNA: TGTGCCAGCAGCAAAACAGGCGCTAGCGGGAGAGGGGTCAAAAACATTCAGTACTTC
D gene: TRBD2; V gene: TRBV4-1; J gene: TRBJ2-7; clone size: few; CDR3 protein: CASSHGLAGVYEQYF; CDR3 DNA: TGCGCCAGCAGCCATGGGCTAGCGGGAGTTTACGAGCAGTACTTC
D gene: TRBD2; V gene: TRBV18; J gene: TRBJ2-5; clone size: .; CDR3 protein: CASSPQLAGGQRVTQYF; CDR3 DNA: TGTGCCAGCTCACCCCAACTAGCGGGAGGACAAAGAGTGACCCAGTACTTC
D gene: .; V gene: TRBV7-3; J gene: TRBJ1-2; clone size: once; CDR3 protein: CASSSIQGRGYTF; CDR3 DNA: TGTGCCAGCAGCTCCATACAGGGCCGTGGCTACACCTTC
D gene: TRBD2; V gene: TRBV18; J gene: TRBJ2-5; clone size: .; CDR3 protein: CASSPWEGQETQYF; CDR3 DNA: TGTGCCAGCTCACCATGGGAGGGCCAAGAGACCCAGTACTTC
D gene: .; V gene: TRBV11-1; J gene: TRBJ2-7; clone size: .; CDR3 protein: CASSFTRRGDEQYF; CDR3 DNA: TGTGCCAGCAGCTTTACCAGGCGGGGCGACGAGCAGTACTTC
D gene: TRBD1; V gene: TRBV9; J gene: TRBJ1-1; clone size: .; CDR3 protein: CASSLQGANTEAFF; CDR3 DNA: TGTGCCAGCAGCCTACAGGGGGCTAACACTGAAGCTTTCTTT
D gene: .; V gene: TRBV7-9; J gene: TRBJ2-1; clone size: .; CDR3 protein: CASSSSRSSVIVNEQFF; CDR3 DNA: TGTGCCAGCAGCTCCTCCCGATCAAGCGTCATAGTAAATGAGCAGTTCTTC
D gene: .; V gene: TRBV29-1; J gene: TRBJ1-4; clone size: .; CDR3 protein: CSVATASEKLFF; CDR3 DNA: TGCAGCGTCGCGACAGCAAGTGAAAAACTGTTTTTT
D gene: TRBD1; V gene: TRBV9; J gene: TRBJ2-5; clone size: .; CDR3 protein: CASSLNGQGRETQYF; CDR3 DNA: TGTGCCAGCAGCCTCAATGGACAGGGGAGGGAGACCCAGTACTTC
D gene: .; V gene: TRBV29-1; J gene: TRBJ1-3; clone size: .; CDR3 protein: CSVSRGGSSGNTIYF; CDR3 DNA: TGCAGCGTTTCCCGGGGGGGCTCCTCTGGAAACACCATATATTTT
D gene: TRBD1; V gene: TRBV5-6; J gene: TRBJ1-1; clone size: .; CDR3 protein: CASSRDRGIMGMNTEAFF; CDR3 DNA: TGTGCCAGCAGCCGCGACAGGGGGATAATGGGGATGAACACTGAAGCTTTCTTT
D gene: .; V gene: TRBV19; J gene: TRBJ2-1; clone size: .; CDR3 protein: CASSISGTLGINEQFF; CDR3 DNA: TGTGCCAGTAGTATATCGGGGACTTTAGGGATAAATGAGCAGTTCTTC
D gene: .; V gene: TRBV11-3; J gene: TRBJ1-1; clone size: .; CDR3 protein: CASSRNEDTEAFF; CDR3 DNA: TGTGCCAGCAGCCGGAATGAGGACACTGAAGCTTTCTTT
D gene: .; V gene: TRBV6-5; J gene: TRBJ2-2; clone size: .; CDR3 protein: CASSGAGELFF; CDR3 DNA: TGTGCCAGCTCGGGGGCCGGGGAGCTGTTTTTT
D gene: .; V gene: TRBV7-2; J gene: TRBJ2-1; clone size: few; CDR3 protein: CASSPGASKYNEQFF; CDR3 DNA: TGTGCCAGCAGCCCAGGGGCGTCTAAATACAATGAGCAGTTCTTC
D gene: TRBD2; V gene: TRBV4-3; J gene: TRBJ2-7; clone size: once; CDR3 protein: CASSQLAGGTKYF; CDR3 DNA: TGCGCCAGCAGTCAACTAGCGGGAGGGACCAAGTACTTC
D gene: .; V gene: TRBV7-6; J gene: TRBJ2-5; clone size: .; CDR3 protein: CASSAGTHQETQYF; CDR3 DNA: TGTGCCAGCAGCGCCGGGACACACCAAGAGACCCAGTACTTC
D gene: TRBD2; V gene: TRBV9; J gene: TRBJ2-1; clone size: few; CDR3 protein: CASSSTGLAGVDEQFF; CDR3 DNA: TGTGCCAGCAGCTCTACGGGACTAGCGGGAGTGGATGAGCAGTTCTTC
D gene: .; V gene: TRBV28; J gene: TRBJ1-2; clone size: .; CDR3 protein: CASSFGYGYTF; CDR3 DNA: TGTGCCAGCAGTTTCGGGTATGGCTACACCTTC
D gene: TRBD2; V gene: TRBV4-1; J gene: TRBJ2-5; clone size: few; CDR3 protein: CASRLTAGGMETQYF; CDR3 DNA: TGCGCCAGCAGACTCACCGCGGGGGGTATGGAGACCCAGTACTTC
D gene: TRBD1; V gene: TRBV5-8; J gene: TRBJ1-1; clone size: .; CDR3 protein: CASSLGGGSRNTEAFF; CDR3 DNA: TGTGCCAGCAGCTTGGGAGGGGGCTCGAGGAACACTGAAGCTTTCTTT
D gene: TRBD1; V gene: TRBV28; J gene: TRBJ1-4; clone size: .; CDR3 protein: CASAPGQNFGKLFF; CDR3 DNA: TGTGCCAGTGCCCCGGGACAGAACTTTGGAAAACTGTTTTTT
D gene: TRBD1; V gene: TRBV30; J gene: TRBJ1-2; clone size: .; CDR3 protein: CAQTLAGGYGYTF; CDR3 DNA: TGTGCCCAAACCTTGGCAGGGGGCTATGGCTACACCTTC
D gene: TRBD1; V gene: TRBV18; J gene: TRBJ1-1; clone size: .; CDR3 protein: CASSTGGGSEAFF; CDR3 DNA: TGTGCCAGCTCCACAGGGGGGGGGAGTGAAGCTTTCTTT
D gene: .; V gene: TRBV4-1; J gene: TRBJ2-7; clone size: .; CDR3 protein: CASSQVISGTKAPRYF; CDR3 DNA: TGCGCCAGCAGCCAAGTCATTTCCGGGACAAAAGCCCCACGGTACTTC
D gene: .; V gene: TRBV18; J gene: TRBJ2-3; clone size: .; CDR3 protein: CASSRLTRDTDTQYF; CDR3 DNA: TGTGCCAGCTCCAGGTTAACTCGAGACACAGATACGCAGTATTTT
D gene: .; V gene: TRBV9; J gene: TRBJ2-3; clone size: few; CDR3 protein: CASSLREGDTQYF; CDR3 DNA: TGTGCCAGCAGCCTCCGGGAAGGAGATACGCAGTATTTT
D gene: .; V gene: TRBV29-1; J gene: TRBJ1-1; clone size: few; CDR3 protein: CSAQRSTANTEAFF; CDR3 DNA: TGCAGCGCCCAGAGATCCACAGCGAACACTGAAGCTTTCTTT
D gene: .; V gene: TRBV29-1; J gene: TRBJ1-5; clone size: .; CDR3 protein: CSVWGGSNQPQHF; CDR3 DNA: TGCAGCGTTTGGGGAGGCAGCAATCAGCCCCAGCATTTT
D gene: .; V gene: TRBV11-2; J gene: TRBJ1-5; clone size: .; CDR3 protein: CASSLEGGGNQPQHF; CDR3 DNA: TGTGCCAGCAGCTTAGAAGGGGGGGGCAATCAGCCCCAGCATTTT
D gene: TRBD1; V gene: TRBV6-4; J gene: TRBJ1-3; clone size: .; CDR3 protein: CASSLDREPGNAIYF; CDR3 DNA: TGTGCCAGCAGCCTCGACAGGGAACCAGGGAACGCCATATATTTT
D gene: TRBD2; V gene: TRBV5-1; J gene: TRBJ2-1; clone size: .; CDR3 protein: CASSLTSGRPSYNEQFF; CDR3 DNA: TGCGCCAGCAGCCTCACTAGCGGGAGGCCTTCCTACAATGAGCAGTTCTTC
D gene: .; V gene: TRBV5-1; J gene: TRBJ2-7; clone size: .; CDR3 protein: CASSLEGAGEQYF; CDR3 DNA: TGCGCCAGCAGCTTGGAGGGGGCGGGGGAGCAGTACTTC
D gene: .; V gene: TRBV28; J gene: TRBJ2-7; clone size: once; CDR3 protein: CASRVFQGTYEQYF; CDR3 DNA: TGTGCCAGCAGGGTGTTCCAGGGAACCTACGAGCAGTACTTC
D gene: TRBD1; V gene: TRBV5-5; J gene: TRBJ1-1; clone size: .; CDR3 protein: CASSYLTGGLFEAFF; CDR3 DNA: TGTGCCAGCAGCTACTTGACAGGGGGCTTATTCGAAGCTTTCTTT
D gene: TRBD1; V gene: TRBV2; J gene: TRBJ1-4; clone size: .; CDR3 protein: CASEGAANEKLFF; CDR3 DNA: TGTGCCAGCGAGGGGGCAGCTAATGAAAAACTGTTTTTT
D gene: .; V gene: TRBV2; J gene: TRBJ2-5; clone size: .; CDR3 protein: CASSALLMARGEQYF; CDR3 DNA: TGTGCCAGCAGTGCCCTGCTAATGGCCCGCGGGGAGCAGTACTTC
D gene: TRBD2; V gene: TRBV11-2; J gene: TRBJ2-1; clone size: .; CDR3 protein: CASIHTTSGSSDEQFF; CDR3 DNA: TGTGCCAGCATACACACGACTAGCGGGAGTAGCGATGAGCAGTTCTTC